A selection of T cell receptor beta chains follows, all from one sample in a study of cytomegalovirus exposure and HLA in healthy donors. Measured with immunoSEQ multiplex PCR; TCRdb has only the in-frame clones, and not every one. The table has 100,000 or so clones, 63% seen once. The specimen was PBMCs. All receptors derive from a human donor in good health. Both conserved end residues are part of each CDR3. A D gene is named only where the DNA matches it firmly. Size tells how often a clone was seen (once, few, many) or the class of an expanded clone, and some rows leave it out.

V,size,J,D,CDR3,DNA
TRBV13,.,TRBJ1-2,TRBD1,CASSLRTGSGGYTF,TGTGCCAGCAGCCTACGGACAGGGTCGGGTGGCTACACCTTC
TRBV10-1,few,TRBJ2-5,.,CASSEWNWRQETQYF,TGCGCCAGCAGTGAGTGGAATTGGCGGCAAGAGACCCAGTACTTC
TRBV19,.,TRBJ2-1,TRBD1,CASSRTGRFPYNEQFF,TGTGCCAGTAGTAGGACAGGGCGATTTCCTTACAATGAGCAGTTCTTC
TRBV2,.,TRBJ2-1,TRBD2,CASKFSSGRGNEQFF,TGTGCCAGCAAGTTTAGTAGCGGGAGGGGAAATGAGCAGTTCTTC
TRBV6-5,.,TRBJ1-6,TRBD1,CASSFSRDRAFSPLHF,TGTGCCAGCAGTTTCAGTCGGGACAGGGCCTTTTCACCCCTCCACTTT
TRBV29-1,.,TRBJ1-1,TRBD1,CSVDVRDRGTEAFF,TGCAGCGTTGATGTTAGGGACAGGGGAACTGAAGCTTTCTTT
TRBV6-6,.,TRBJ2-5,.,CASRPSGLGEETQYF,TGTGCCAGCAGGCCATCGGGACTTGGAGAAGAGACCCAGTACTTC
TRBV27,.,TRBJ1-2,TRBD1,CASRRRGDHYGYTF,TGTGCCAGCAGACGCAGGGGGGACCACTATGGCTACACCTTC
TRBV14,.,TRBJ2-7,.,CASSSPNRGTYEQYF,TGTGCCAGCAGCTCTCCAAATCGGGGAACCTACGAGCAGTACTTC
TRBV29-1,once,TRBJ2-7,TRBD1,CSVGGQEGVVEQYF,TGCAGCGTTGGGGGACAGGAGGGCGTCGTCGAGCAGTACTTC
TRBV20-1,.,TRBJ1-1,.,CSASGVTEAFF,TGCAGTGCCTCAGGGGTCACTGAAGCTTTCTTT
TRBV7-8,.,TRBJ2-5,.,CASSWGEWTQYF,TGTGCCAGCAGCTGGGGGGAGTGGACCCAGTACTTC
TRBV4-2,.,TRBJ2-7,.,CASSQALVAYEQYF,TGTGCCAGCAGCCAAGCCTTGGTAGCCTACGAGCAGTACTTC
TRBV7-2,.,TRBJ2-7,TRBD2,CASSFGLAGTYEQYF,TGTGCCAGCAGCTTTGGACTAGCGGGTACCTACGAGCAGTACTTC
TRBV7-9,few,TRBJ2-1,.,CASSLGSGVDEQFF,TGTGCCAGCAGCTTAGGTTCGGGAGTGGATGAGCAGTTCTTC
TRBV7-9,.,TRBJ1-4,TRBD1,CASSQRRQGQEKLFF,TGTGCCAGCAGCCAACGTAGACAGGGTCAGGAAAAACTGTTTTTT
TRBV28,.,TRBJ2-4,.,CASSENYLAKNIQYF,TGTGCCAGCAGCGAGAATTATCTAGCCAAAAACATTCAGTACTTC
TRBV29-1,.,TRBJ1-1,.,CSVDRGAEAFF,TGCAGCGTTGATAGGGGTGCTGAAGCTTTCTTT
TRBV30,.,TRBJ2-7,TRBD2,CASSREVYPDSGRLGTSYEQYF,TGTGCCAGCTCACGAGAGGTCTACCCGGATAGCGGGAGGCTAGGTACCTCCTACGAGCAGTACTTC
TRBV9,.,TRBJ2-1,.,CASSVGVGSTYNEQFF,TGTGCCAGCAGCGTAGGTGTCGGGTCTACCTACAATGAGCAGTTCTTC
TRBV30,.,TRBJ2-1,.,CAWSFGGSYNEQFF,TGTGCCTGGAGCTTCGGAGGGTCCTACAATGAGCAGTTCTTC
TRBV21-1,few,TRBJ2-2,.,CAIADRAGLAGELFF,TGTGCCATCGCGGACAGGGCAGGTCTAGCCGGGGAGCTGTTTTTT
TRBV14,.,TRBJ2-1,TRBD2,CASSQWTSGRNEQFF,TGTGCCAGCAGCCAGTGGACTAGCGGGAGGAATGAGCAGTTCTTC
TRBV4-1,.,TRBJ2-4,.,CASSPQGGKNIQYF,TGCGCCAGCAGCCCCCAGGGGGGCAAAAACATTCAGTACTTC
TRBV10-3,.,TRBJ1-2,TRBD1,CAISESTGFNYGYTF,TGTGCCATCAGTGAGTCGACAGGGTTCAACTATGGCTACACCTTC
TRBV9,few,TRBJ2-1,TRBD1,CASSESGTGNDEQFF,TGTGCCAGCAGCGAGTCCGGGACAGGGAACGATGAGCAGTTCTTC
TRBV5-6,.,TRBJ2-7,.,CASSLAGVIHEQYF,TGTGCCAGCAGCTTGGCAGGGGTGATCCACGAGCAGTACTTC
TRBV14,.,TRBJ1-1,TRBD1,CASSGTGATEAFF,TGTGCCAGCAGCGGGACAGGGGCCACTGAAGCTTTCTTT
TRBV28,.,TRBJ1-4,TRBD1,CASSHGQGQNEKLFF,TGTGCCAGCAGTCATGGACAGGGCCAAAATGAAAAACTGTTTTTT
TRBV21-1,medium-sized,TRBJ1-2,.,CASSKQGGYTF,TGTGCCAGCAGCAAACAGGGTGGCTACACCTTC
TRBV19,.,TRBJ2-1,.,CATERVSGHYNEQFF,TGTGCCACCGAGCGGGTAAGCGGGCACTACAATGAGCAGTTCTTC
TRBV6-5,.,TRBJ1-2,.,CASSYSQIDGYTF,TGTGCCAGCAGTTACTCACAGATCGATGGCTACACCTTC
TRBV27,few,TRBJ2-7,.,CASSFSDGYEQYF,TGTGCCAGCAGTTTTAGCGATGGCTACGAGCAGTACTTC
TRBV19,.,TRBJ2-2,.,CASSIQFRQTLAGELFF,TGTGCCAGTAGTATTCAGTTTCGACAGACCCTTGCCGGGGAGCTGTTTTTT
TRBV4-1,.,TRBJ2-3,.,CASSRQQGPADTQYF,TGCGCCAGCAGCCGCCAACAGGGCCCGGCAGATACGCAGTATTTT
TRBV11-2,.,TRBJ2-5,TRBD2,CASSLIGSGRARETQYF,TGTGCCAGCAGCTTAATCGGGAGCGGGAGGGCCAGAGAGACCCAGTACTTC
TRBV6-5,.,TRBJ2-7,TRBD2,CASSYAPQRESYEQYF,TGTGCCAGCAGTTACGCCCCCCAGCGGGAATCCTACGAGCAGTACTTC